The 31 T cell receptor beta chains reported below all come from one sample, sequenced in a study of cytomegalovirus exposure and HLA in healthy donors. The PCR ran on 60 Vbeta and 13 Jbeta primers. Using immunoSEQ multiplex PCR, the repertoire was profiled, and TCRdb retains in-frame clones only, with some absent. The repertoire has about 82,000 clones, 10% of them found once; the top ten carry approximately 24%. Source material: PBMCs. Source of these receptors: a man in his sixties in good health and CMV-seropositive.

This clone turned up a few times. V gene TRBV7-8 combines with J gene TRBJ2-5; 7 positions match TRBD1. The ends lost 7 bases at V and 3 bases at J; junction bases unmatched: 8. CDR1 and CDR2 (germline): SGHVS, FQNEAQ. CDR3 length: 14 amino acids. This CDR3 reads CASTLGGTEETQYF. DNA for the CDR3: TGTGCCAGCACCTTGGGTGGGACAGAAGAGACCCAGTACTTC.

This chain links TRBV15 with TRBJ2-7, with 8 nucleotides matching TRBD1. CDR1 is LNHNV, CDR2 YYDKDF, per germline (reference sequence). The trim removed 4 bases at V and 7 bases at J, leaving 9 bases unmatched. The CDR3 extends over 14 amino acids. DNA for the CDR3: TGTGCCACCAGCACTCGGACAGGGCCAGGGGAGCAGTACTTC. Translation: CATSTRTGPGEQYF.

The chain combines TRBV4-1 with TRBJ2-7; TRBD2 aligns across 13 bases. CDR3 length equals 15 residues. The germline CDR1 and CDR2 sequences are MGHRA and YSYEKL. Unmatched junction bases numbered 4, after V lost 4 bases and J lost 4 bases. CDR3 DNA sequence: TGCGCCAGCAGCCTGGGACTAGCGGGGATATACGAGCAGTACGTC. Translated, it gives CASSLGLAGIYEQYV.

The genes are TRBV11-2 and TRBJ1-4; TRBD1 matches at 9 bases. CDR1 SGHAT and CDR2 FQNNGV come from the germline V gene. This CDR3 contains 17 residues. The V segment lost 6 bases and the J segment 0 bases; nucleotides outside the gene matches: 8. DNA of the CDR3: TGTGCCAGCAGACCGTGGACAGGGGTCTCAACTAATGAAAAACTGTTTTTT. Residues: CASRPWTGVSTNEKLFF.

This clone was seen more than once but under ten times. The CDR3 DNA is TGTGCCAGCAGTCAAGGGGGAGGGCTGAACACTGAAGCTTTCTTT. Its translation is CASSQGGGLNTEAFF. The chain employs TRBV6-1 and TRBJ1-1; TRBD1 is a possible D gene (6 bases). This CDR3 region has 15 residues. Germline V gene lookup returns CDR1 MNHNS and CDR2 SASEGT. V was clipped by 5 bases and J by 0 bases, with 13 bases between them.

This clone was recorded a few times. The chain employs TRBV15 and TRBJ2-1; 7 nucleotides agree with TRBD2. CDR3 size: 14 residues. Germline V gene data show CDR1 as LNHNV and CDR2 as YYDKDF (reference sequence). V lost 0 bases and J lost 10; bases outside the gene matches: 6. The CDR3 spells CATSRDSPGREQFF. Written as DNA, the CDR3 is TGTGCCACCAGCAGAGATTCCCCCGGGAGGGAGCAGTTCTTC.

This clone has only a few counts. This chain uses TRBV11-2 with TRBJ1-2; D is uncertain. Germline V gives CDR1 SGHAT, CDR2 FQNNGV. This CDR3 region has 12 residues. V shed 5 bases and J shed 7 bases, with 11 bases lying between them. The CDR3 region is CASSRTAGGYTF. The CDR3 nucleotides read TGTGCCAGCAGCCGGACTGCGGGTGGCTACACCTTC.

This clone was detected a few times. The DNA for the CDR3 is TGTGCCAGTATCCACTCGGGCTCCTACGAGCAGTACTTC. Amino acid sequence: CASIHSGSYEQYF. The chain is built from TRBV19 and TRBJ2-7; D gene uncertain. CDR3 length: 13 residues. CDR1 is LNHDA and CDR2 is SQIVND in the germline V gene (reference sequence). Trimming left V 7 bases short and J 0 bases short, with 10 bases between.

The chain combines TRBV5-6 with TRBJ1-5, with TRBD1 as a possible D gene (5 bases). This CDR3 comprises 15 residues. Trimming removed 0 bases from V and 7 bases from J, with 14 bases in between. CDR1 is SGHDT, CDR2 YYEEEE, per germline. CDR3 DNA: TGTGCCAGCAGCTTGGGGGGGGTTTCAAGGCAGCCCCAGCATTTT. Protein product: CASSLGGVSRQPQHF.

This clone was seen a handful of times. The chain joins TRBV28 to TRBJ2-1; 9 bases are shared with TRBD2. The CDR3 totals 15 residues. V lost 4 bases, J lost 8 bases, and 9 bases stayed unmatched. Looked up from germline, CDR1 is MDHEN and CDR2 is SYDVKM. CDR3 sequence: CASSSGLAGMYEQFF. The CDR3 DNA is TGTGCCAGCAGTTCGGGACTAGCTGGAATGTATGAGCAGTTCTTC.

This chain links TRBV7-8 with TRBJ2-7; 7 bases agree with TRBD1. V gave up 5 bases and J gave up 6 bases; unmatched junction bases: 7. The CDR3 is made up of 13 amino acids. Germline V gene data show CDR1 as SGHVS and CDR2 as FQNEAQ. CDR3 sequence (DNA): TGTGCCAGCAGCCACCCCGGACAGGCCGAGCAGTACGTC. Translating it yields CASSHPGQAEQYV.

The chain couples TRBV30 to TRBJ2-1; the D gene is possibly TRBD2 (6 bases). This CDR3 is built from 12 residues. Trimming shortened V by 6 bases and J by 6 bases, and 12 bases separated the two germline ends. Germline V gene lookup returns CDR1 GTSNPN and CDR2 SVGIG (reference sequence). The CDR3 protein is CACNSGLNEQFF. The CDR3 nucleotides are TGTGCCTGCAATAGCGGCCTCAATGAGCAGTTCTTC.

A few counts support this clone. DNA of the CDR3: TGTGCCAGCTCACCCCCGGAACAGGGGCGATACAATGAGCAGTTCTTC. The encoded protein is CASSPPEQGRYNEQFF. The rearrangement links TRBV18 to TRBJ2-1, with 7 bases fitting TRBD1. Germline CDR1 reads KGHSH; CDR2 reads LQKENI. Germline trimming cut 3 bases from V and 4 bases from J; bases unmatched to any gene: 9. CDR3 length equals 16 residues.

In its sample, this clone was seen a few times. V usage is TRBV9 and J usage is TRBJ2-6; D unclear. CDR3 length equals 20 residues. The V and J ends lost 0 bases and 0 bases respectively, with 19 bases between them. The V gene's germline CDR1 is SGDLS and CDR2 YYNGEE. The CDR3, as DNA: TGTGCCAGCAGCGTAGGGTCCGCCGGTGGGCCCTCCTCTGGGGCCAACGTCCTGACTTTC. Protein sequence: CASSVGSAGGPSSGANVLTF.

CDR3 loop: CASKVSRADYEQYV. The DNA of the CDR3 is TGTGCCAGCAAGGTTTCCCGAGCCGACTACGAGCAGTACGTC. V is TRBV18 and J is TRBJ2-7; no definite D call. Germline-derived CDR1 and CDR2 are KGHSH and LQKENI. This CDR3 is built from 14 residues. V was pared by 8 bases and J by 3 bases, with 17 bases between.

This clone occurred a few times. V is TRBV5-1 and J is TRBJ2-2; a possible D gene is TRBD1 (6 bases). Germline CDR1 reads SGHRS; CDR2 reads YFSETQ. This CDR3 has 16 residues. Between the trimmed V and J ends, which lost 0 bases and 7 bases, there was a span of 16 bases. As DNA, the CDR3 is TGCGCCAGCAGCTTGGGACAGCTTTCCAGGGGCGGGGAGCTGTTTTTT. Its translation: CASSLGQLSRGGELFF.

This clone was seen only a few times. V is TRBV9 and J is TRBJ2-7; TRBD1 aligns across 8 bases. This CDR3 spans 12 amino acids. The germline gives CDR1 SGDLS, CDR2 YYNGEE. The CDR3 reads CYPPQGVYEQYV. In DNA, the CDR3 is TGTTATCCCCCACAGGGGGTCTACGAGCAGTACGTC.

In this sample, this clone turned up a few times. This chain uses TRBV27 with TRBJ1-5, with TRBD1 identical over 9 bases. The V gene end was trimmed by 5 bases and the J gene end by 2 bases; junction bases not matched to a gene: 7. The CDR3 runs 16 residues. The V gene's germline CDR1 is MNHEY and CDR2 SMNVEV (reference sequence). CDR3 residues: CASSQTGGIGNQPQHF. The CDR3 bases are TGTGCCAGCAGTCAGACAGGGGGTATCGGCAATCAGCCCCAGCATTTT.

The chain has TRBV29-1 and TRBJ1-1; no firm D call. CDR1 is SQVTM and CDR2 is ANQGSEA in the germline V gene. The CDR3 sequence is 13 residues long. Trimming cost V 1 base and J 1 base, with 7 bases left between them. The CDR3 loop is CSVEVSGNTEAFF. DNA for the CDR3: TGCAGCGTTGAAGTATCGGGGAACACTGAAGCTTTCTTT.

V and J are TRBV28 and TRBJ1-1; perhaps TRBD1 as D (5 bases). Germline V gives CDR1 MDHEN, CDR2 SYDVKM. This CDR3 contains 14 residues. V was clipped by 7 bases and J by 0 bases, with 12 bases between them. The CDR3 nucleotides are TGTGCCAGCAATGGCGGGGGTATGAACACTGAAGCTTTCTTT. Protein: CASNGGGMNTEAFF. Full variable domain (outside the CDR3, taken from reference TRBV28 and TRBJ1-1): DVKVTQSSRYLVKRTGEKVFLECVQDMDHENMFWYRQDPGLGLRLIYFSYDVKMKEKGDIPEGYSVSREKKERFSLILESASTNQTSMYLCASNGGGMNTEAFFGQGTRLTVV.

The V call is TRBV9, the J call TRBJ2-5; TRBD2 matches at 8 bases. Germline V gives CDR1 SGDLS, CDR2 YYNGEE. J was trimmed by 3 bases and V by 5 bases; bases with no gene match: 6. The CDR3 has 14 residues. CDR3 in amino acids: CASSASGRKETQYF. As DNA, the CDR3 is TGTGCCAGCAGTGCTAGCGGGCGAAAAGAGACCCAGTACTTC.

This clone was seen more than once but under ten times. The chain has TRBV27 and TRBJ2-5, with D tentatively TRBD1 (5 bases). The CDR3 is 14 amino acids. Germline assignment: CDR1 MNHEY and CDR2 SMNVEV (reference sequence). V was pared by 2 bases and J by 5 bases, with 12 bases between. In DNA form, the CDR3 reads TGTGCCAGCAGTTTAGTCTCAGGGCGGGAGACCCAGTACTTC. It encodes CASSLVSGRETQYF.

CDR3 protein: CSVEQGAPNTEAFF. CDR3 DNA: TGCAGCGTTGAACAGGGGGCCCCTAACACTGAAGCTTTCTTT. The rearrangement uses TRBV29-1 and TRBJ1-1; TRBD1 aligns across 8 bases. From germline, CDR1 is SQVTM and CDR2 ANQGSEA. The length of the CDR3 is 14 residues. With 2 bases clipped from V and 2 bases from J, the junction kept 4 bases outside the gene matches.

This chain links TRBV25-1 with TRBJ2-5, with D perhaps matching TRBD1 (6 bases). The CDR3 is 14 amino acids. Germline V gene lookup returns CDR1 MGHDK and CDR2 SYGVNS. V dropped 8 bases and J dropped 2 bases, with 15 bases sitting between them. CDR3 sequence reads: CASRVTTGQETQYF. The CDR3 coding sequence is TGTGCCAGCCGCGTTACAACAGGGCAAGAGACCCAGTACTTC.

The rearrangement uses TRBV9 and TRBJ1-2; 9 positions match TRBD1. This CDR3 contains 16 residues. The V and J ends lost 0 bases and 1 base, in that order; junction bases with no gene match: 4. CDR1 and CDR2 from the germline V gene are SGDLS and YYNGEE. CDR3: CASSVEGTGFNYGYTF. In DNA, the CDR3 is TGTGCCAGCAGCGTAGAAGGGACAGGGTTTAACTATGGCTACACCTTC.

In its sample, this clone was seen a few times. V usage is TRBV28 and J usage is TRBJ2-2; D uncertain. Germline V gene data show CDR1 as MDHEN and CDR2 as SYDVKM. Trimming pared 1 base from V and 0 bases from J, leaving 3 bases between. There are 14 residues in the CDR3. This CDR3 is CASSLSANTGELFF. The CDR3 nucleotides are TGTGCCAGCAGTTTATCTGCGAACACCGGGGAGCTGTTTTTT.

This rearrangement joins TRBV6-4 to TRBJ1-1; unclear D gene. CDR1 is MRHNA, CDR2 SNTAGT, per germline. The CDR3 totals 14 residues. V lost 6 bases and J 6 bases, leaving 17 bases between the germline ends. The CDR3 coding sequence is TGTGCCAGCAGCTTGGCCGGGATTCAGGCTGAAGCTTTCTTT. Translating gives CASSLAGIQAEAFF.

V gene TRBV7-2 combines with J gene TRBJ2-3; possible D gene TRBD2, 5 bases. Germline V gene lookup returns CDR1 SGHTA and CDR2 FQGNSA. The V end lost 5 bases, the J end lost 0 bases, and 12 bases lay between the germline ends. This CDR3 is built from 15 residues. This CDR3 reads CASSPGSPSTDTQYF. CDR3 nucleotides: TGTGCCAGCAGCCCGGGGTCGCCAAGCACAGATACGCAGTATTTT.

The chain employs TRBV7-3 and TRBJ2-3, with TRBD2 matching over 9 bases. V lost 0 bases to trimming and J lost 6 bases; unmatched junction nucleotides: 7. CDR3 length equals 16 residues. Germline CDR1 reads SGHTA; CDR2 reads FQGTGA. For the CDR3, the DNA is TGTGCCAGCAGCTTAACGGGGGCGGGAGGGCCGGATACGCAGTATTTT. Its translation is CASSLTGAGGPDTQYF.

This clone was found a few times. The genes are TRBV28 and TRBJ2-3, with 8 bases aligning to TRBD2. Germline loops: CDR1 MDHEN, CDR2 SYDVKM. The CDR3 runs to 15 residues. The V segment lost 6 bases and the J segment 2 bases; nucleotides outside the gene matches: 7. Here the CDR3 reads CASSSLADPTDTQYF. The CDR3 DNA sequence: TGTGCCAGCAGCTCACTAGCGGACCCCACAGATACGCAGTATTTT.

This clone has only a few counts. The CDR3 spells CASSLGGGGYGYTF. The CDR3 DNA follows: TGTGCCAGCAGCCTAGGGGGGGGAGGCTATGGCTACACCTTC. The chain carries TRBV28 and TRBJ1-2, with D perhaps TRBD1 (6 bases). The CDR3 is 14 residues long. The ends were cut back, 6 bases at V and 4 bases at J, with 15 bases in the middle. Germline V gene sequence: CDR1 MDHEN, CDR2 SYDVKM.